Each of the 2 T cell receptor beta chains below was sequenced from the same sample in a study of shared clonotypes between healthy human individuals. TCRdb's copy holds only in-frame clones and misses some; the assay was immunoSEQ multiplex PCR. This sample has roughly 2.1 million clones, with 85% to 95% found just once. Naive CD8 cells lacked CD45RO, underwent positive selection for CCR7 and left out terminally differentiated effector memory CD45RA+ cells. The sequenced sample was naive CD8+ T cells from PBMCs. The receptors originated from a man younger than 35 in good health. Some clones in this sample may be carry-over from other donors' samples.

This chain links TRBV19 with TRBJ1-4, with no clear D. This CDR3 comprises 14 residues. V was clipped by 6 bases and J by 4 bases, with 12 bases between them. Germline CDR1 is LNHDA and CDR2 is SQIVND (reference sequence). DNA of the CDR3: TGTGCCAGTAGACCAGGCGTTCGTAATGAAAAACTGTTTTTT. It yields the protein CASRPGVRNEKLFF.

The chain recombines TRBV5-6 with TRBJ1-2, with D possibly matching TRBD1 (5 bases). The CDR3 has 15 amino acids. Germline V gives CDR1 SGHDT, CDR2 YYEEEE. Deletions cut 0 bases from V and 0 bases from J, with 9 bases between. CDR3 residues: CASSLAGVTNYGYTF. DNA for the CDR3: TGTGCCAGCAGCTTGGCGGGGGTAACTAACTATGGCTACACCTTC. The full variable domain, with the rest looked up from reference TRBV5-6 and TRBJ1-2, is DAGVTQSPTHLIKTRGQQVTLRCSPKSGHDTVSWYQQALGQGPQFIFQYYEEEERQRGNFPDRFSGHQFPNYSSELNVNALLLGDSALYLCASSLAGVTNYGYTFGSGTRLTVV.